This T cell receptor beta chain is from a study of blood T cells in healthy people across ages (dated by TCRdb to the mid-2010s). A note on the overall study: Template switching captured roughly one uniquely barcoded TCR beta cDNA molecule per two T cells in model experiments. To avoid experimental bias, donors of different ages were spread randomly across the sequencing lanes. The study analyzed two additional independent replicas of 1 million unique cDNA reads from the same blood draw for two donors, one aged 18 to 29 and one aged 80 or older. The study measured age-related changes in TCR beta repertoire diversity using deep sequencing normalized with unique cDNA molecular identifiers. Donors were grouped into four age groups: young (average approximately 15 years), middle-aged (39), aged (roughly 67) and long-lived (82). The paper as a whole reports these results and caveats: Estimates of total diversity based on one million sequenced T cells were regarded as lower bounds and as underestimates. As age increased, observed TCR beta diversity per million T cells dropped in a roughly linear way, and a significant reduction was already evident by age about 36. Because donor CMV infection status was unknown, age-related changes in expanded clonotypes were potentially confounded. The percentage of naive T cells measured by flow cytometry correlated strongly with observed TCR beta diversity. Compared with the aged group, the long-lived group had more naive CD4+ T cells, fewer expanded clones and increased TCR diversity, a pattern suggesting age selection. Bulk unsorted PBMC profiling prevented conclusive comparison of naive and antigen-experienced compartments.

The donors were some 36 Caucasian individuals from Russia, aged 6 to 90 years, who were systemically healthy. Each donor gave about 9.2 milliliters of peripheral blood, drawn into EDTA-treated Vacutainer tubes. Ficoll-Paque density-gradient centrifugation was used to isolate PBMCs, with at least 7 million obtained per sample. Trizol reagent was used to extract total RNA from PBMCs, with at least 6 micrograms per sample. Naive CD45RAhigh/CD27high T cell percentages were measured by flow cytometry on a PBMC aliquot from every donor. As for this clonotype: Its antigen is unknown. Per-base qualities were not stored, and no clone one base away is much larger.

To prepare the library, 5' RACE was applied. The run used an Illumina HiSeq 2500. The second PCR ran for about 7 to 11 cycles and used a J-beta primer mix along with a sample-barcoded 5' primer. A template-switch 5' adaptor carrying 12 random nucleotides introduced a unique molecular identifier onto each TCR beta cDNA molecule. Each sample yielded at least 3 million CDR3-containing paired-end reads. All of the RNA was converted into first-strand cDNA using the Mint cDNA synthesis kit, with a TRBC-specific oligonucleotide serving as the primer. Following uracil-DNA glycosylase treatment, all cDNA underwent a first 18-cycle PCR with the universal primers M1SS and BC2_uni_R. Per the authors' processing: Each sample was normalized by randomly selecting 1 million high-quality reads, each carrying a distinct molecular identifier. Instead of being binned into consensus sequences, reads with shared molecular identifiers were discarded. MiTCR, run with a Q25 quality threshold and the strictest error-elimination algorithm, handled CDR3 identification, clonotype clustering and error correction. A nonparametric unseen species model using Euler transformation provided a lower-bound estimate of total TCR beta diversity. TCRdb cleaned the public reads at Q25 with fastp, built clones with MiXCR and kept in-frame beta chains. A single entry per CDR3 protein holds the most common genes and DNA from its merged rows. In this record, the V and J calls reflect TCRdb's handling and not the investigators' own analysis. The sample table shows some 1.1 million distinct CDR3 sequences, and 30% to 40% are seen once. Together, the top ten hold over 10% of the sample.

The CDR3 numbers 13 residues from cysteine through phenylalanine. Only the CDR3 region is kept as DNA, spanning 39 bases read in frame from base 1. For CDR1 and CDR2, the germline V gene (reference sequence) lists MNHNY and SVGAGI. Trimming takes 2 bases from V and 3 bases from J, and the germline ends sit 4 bases apart. The sequence links TRBV6-6 to TRBJ1-4, with the D gene call left open. Sequenced sample: blood. The receptor was isolated from a young man in good health. The nucleotides read TGTGCCAGCAGTTACAGATCTAATGAAAAACTGTTTTTT. It translates to CASSYRSNEKLFF.